The rows below give T cell receptor beta chains drawn from one sample of a study of T cell repertoires in cytomegalovirus infection. No cognate antigen is known for these TCRs. MiXCR was run by TCRdb on the reads, yielding one entry per CDR3 protein. The table includes 650,000 to 850,000 distinct CDR3 sequences, 29% detected once. The sample in question was cultured CD8+ T cells from PBMCs, obtained from culture after CMV antigen stimulation. These TCRs come from a human donor in good health (CMV status not recorded). Some clones in this sample may be carry-over from other donors' samples. Both conserved end residues are trimmed from each CDR3. Rows give clone size only sometimes, using once, few, many, or a class for an expanded clone.

CDR3 protein: ASNTKGYSGANVLT; V gene: TRBV6-6; clone size: few; J gene: TRBJ2-6
CDR3 protein: ASSLVRSYNTEAF; V gene: TRBV5-5; clone size: NA; J gene: TRBJ1-1
CDR3 protein: ASSLRLAETDTQY; V gene: TRBV7-6; clone size: few; J gene: TRBJ2-3
CDR3 protein: ATKPRDRDYNEQF; V gene: TRBV6-1; clone size: few; J gene: TRBJ2-1
CDR3 protein: ASSYPTPRLHRNTGELF; V gene: TRBV6-2/TRBV6-3; clone size: few; J gene: TRBJ2-2
CDR3 protein: ASVMNLGWTGELF; V gene: TRBV12-5; clone size: NA; J gene: TRBJ2-2
CDR3 protein: ASNRGGSYNEQF; V gene: TRBV19; clone size: many; J gene: TRBJ2-1
CDR3 protein: ASSELLAGGVNEQF; V gene: TRBV2; clone size: NA; J gene: TRBJ2-1
CDR3 protein: ASSYSIWDEKLF; V gene: TRBV6-5; clone size: few; J gene: TRBJ1-4
CDR3 protein: ASSPDSTEAF; V gene: TRBV7-8; clone size: many; J gene: TRBJ1-1
CDR3 protein: ASSYSRGQQSYGYT; V gene: TRBV14; clone size: NA; J gene: TRBJ1-2
CDR3 protein: ASSAGTVGTQY; V gene: TRBV6-5; clone size: NA; J gene: TRBJ2-5
CDR3 protein: ASSLYSSYNEQF; V gene: TRBV27; clone size: NA; J gene: TRBJ2-1
CDR3 protein: ASSQSHLRGGNQPQH; V gene: TRBV23-1; clone size: few; J gene: TRBJ1-5
CDR3 protein: SVEFVGTGYVRNTEAF; V gene: TRBV29-1; clone size: NA; J gene: TRBJ1-1
CDR3 protein: ASSYRKDPDEQF; V gene: TRBV27; clone size: few; J gene: TRBJ2-1
CDR3 protein: ASSHGINYGYT; V gene: TRBV27; clone size: few; J gene: TRBJ1-2
CDR3 protein: ASSEGGTGLYEQY; V gene: TRBV2; clone size: NA; J gene: TRBJ2-7
CDR3 protein: ASSYLDGANEQF; V gene: TRBV6-5; clone size: few; J gene: TRBJ2-1
CDR3 protein: ASSIKETPNTGELF; V gene: TRBV19; clone size: NA; J gene: TRBJ2-2
CDR3 protein: ASNTRGVNQPEH; V gene: TRBV6-1; clone size: NA; J gene: TRBJ1-5
CDR3 protein: ASSYVLSSYNEQF; V gene: TRBV6-2/TRBV6-3; clone size: NA; J gene: TRBJ2-1
CDR3 protein: ASSFEAGYNEQF; V gene: TRBV27; clone size: NA; J gene: TRBJ2-1
CDR3 protein: TISESAGANTEAF; V gene: TRBV10-3; clone size: NA; J gene: TRBJ1-1
CDR3 protein: ASLRDRGTDTQY; V gene: TRBV18; clone size: NA; J gene: TRBJ2-3
CDR3 protein: SARDRYSSTETQY; V gene: TRBV20-1; clone size: NA; J gene: TRBJ2-5
CDR3 protein: ASSLGRTSNQPQH; V gene: TRBV27; clone size: NA; J gene: TRBJ1-5
CDR3 protein: ASSLESSYGYT; V gene: TRBV7-8; clone size: many; J gene: TRBJ1-2
CDR3 protein: ASGLTLLASTYNEQF; V gene: TRBV12-5; clone size: many; J gene: TRBJ2-1
CDR3 protein: ASSPQGGMDTQY; V gene: TRBV27; clone size: NA; J gene: TRBJ2-3
CDR3 protein: ASRPRQGAQPQH; V gene: TRBV27; clone size: few; J gene: TRBJ1-5
CDR3 protein: ATSSDRAGNQPQH; V gene: TRBV15; clone size: NA; J gene: TRBJ1-5
CDR3 protein: ASSLGFGNTGELF; V gene: TRBV11-2; clone size: NA; J gene: TRBJ2-2
CDR3 protein: SATPVEGTLPEQF; V gene: TRBV20-1; clone size: many; J gene: TRBJ2-1
CDR3 protein: ASSSKQAGVVRGELF; V gene: TRBV7-2; clone size: many; J gene: TRBJ2-2
CDR3 protein: ASSLGRGLDNEQF; V gene: TRBV7-8; clone size: many; J gene: TRBJ2-1
CDR3 protein: ASSLGARLKQETQY; V gene: TRBV7-2; clone size: many; J gene: TRBJ2-5
CDR3 protein: ASSFTSGQAYGYT; V gene: TRBV6-5; clone size: few; J gene: TRBJ1-2
CDR3 protein: ASSLADGSYNEQF; V gene: TRBV12-3/TRBV12-4; clone size: once; J gene: TRBJ2-1
CDR3 protein: ASSYPLAGANEQF; V gene: TRBV6-2/TRBV6-3; clone size: NA; J gene: TRBJ2-1
CDR3 protein: ATYNRGIYNEQF; V gene: TRBV24-1; clone size: NA; J gene: TRBJ2-1
CDR3 protein: ATSRAGLAKNIQY; V gene: TRBV15; clone size: NA; J gene: TRBJ2-4
CDR3 protein: ASSLLALGTSDPMNTGELF; V gene: TRBV7-8; clone size: NA; J gene: TRBJ2-2
CDR3 protein: ASSLGDRPTRQPQH; V gene: TRBV7-8; clone size: many; J gene: TRBJ1-5
CDR3 protein: ASSYPGTDPYGYT; V gene: TRBV6-6; clone size: few; J gene: TRBJ1-2
CDR3 protein: ASSSSNIYEQY; V gene: TRBV6-5; clone size: NA; J gene: TRBJ2-7
CDR3 protein: ASGSSGGGVETQY; V gene: TRBV7-2; clone size: few; J gene: TRBJ2-5
CDR3 protein: ASSLLRQGAAEAF; V gene: TRBV7-3; clone size: NA; J gene: TRBJ1-1
CDR3 protein: ASSERSADTEAF; V gene: TRBV2; clone size: NA; J gene: TRBJ1-1
CDR3 protein: ASSLSPGQTTATNEKLF; V gene: TRBV7-9; clone size: few; J gene: TRBJ1-4
CDR3 protein: ASSLEGDNYGYT; V gene: TRBV27; clone size: NA; J gene: TRBJ1-2
CDR3 protein: ASSLEPRGRNGYT; V gene: TRBV7-9; clone size: NA; J gene: TRBJ1-2